This paragraph covers one TCR beta chain sequence. What it recognizes is unknown. The study treated chemo-refractory metastatic non-small-cell lung cancer patients with focal radiation plus ipilimumab CTLA-4 blockade. The CDR3 consists of 15 residues. The germline V gene encodes CDR1 SGHRS and CDR2 YFSETQ. The junction had 6 bases not matched to a gene; V was cut back by 6 bases and J by 4 bases. These data belong to a study of radiotherapy plus CTLA-4 blockade in lung cancer. Turning to the study itself: Across the patients, objective responses occurred in less than 20%, and disease control in over 25%.

The data were produced by immunoSEQ multiplex PCR, yet TCRdb's version contains in-frame clones alone and is incomplete. The table shows about 38,000 clones, with around 79% occurring only once. Study-wide findings and caveats: Alongside interferon-beta, early blood T cell clone dynamics were reportedly the best predictor of response. Clones derived from tumor TCRs expanded in blood after radiotherapy plus ipilimumab.

This clonotype was obtained from a human donor with non-small cell lung cancer who had stable disease on radiotherapy plus ipilimumab. This chain links TRBV5-1 with TRBJ2-2, with TRBD1 matching over 10 bases. The starting material was peripheral blood, obtained from a patient treated with radiotherapy plus ipilimumab. CDR3 coding DNA: TGCGCCAGCAATCTGGACAGGGGGAGCACCGGGGAGCTGTTTTTT. Translated, it gives CASNLDRGSTGELFF.